Shown below are 17 T cell receptor beta chains from a single sample sequenced in a study of OX40 agonist ivuxolimab in advanced cancers. The library came from the immunoSEQ multiplex PCR assay. Imported from immuneACCESS, the table was reduced by TCRdb to in-frame sequences with V and J called. These copies leave out some clones; in studies compared against another copy, an unresolved V gene accounts for under half, and the cause of the remainder is not known. In this sample the table shows tens of thousands of clones, approximately 79% of which occur a single time. The top ten clonotypes cover more than 1.5% of the sample. The sequences come from CD4+ or CD8+ T cells sorted from blood, collected in a trial of the OX40 agonist ivuxolimab. The receptors stem from an adult with an advanced solid tumor such as melanoma, head and neck, liver or kidney cancer.

This clone was detected once. The chain links TRBV7-8 to TRBJ2-7; 7 bases are shared with TRBD1. The CDR3 runs 13 residues. The ends lost 9 bases at V and 1 base at J; junction bases unmatched: 6. The germline V gene encodes CDR1 SGHVS and CDR2 FQNEAQ. The CDR3 region has the DNA TGTGCCAGTACAGGGGTCTCGTCCTACGAGCAGTACTTC. Amino acids: CASTGVSSYEQYF.

Notes on this clone: One end of the junction fails to match germline, which may point to a read error. The CDR3 region has the DNA TGTGCTAGCAGCCGTGACACGGGACTAGCGGGCGCGGAGACCCAGTACTTC. It encodes CASSRDTGLAGAETQYF. The chain employs TRBV7-7 and TRBJ2-5; 12 bases match TRBD2. Looked up from germline, CDR1 is SSHAT and CDR2 is FNYEAQ (reference sequence). The CDR3 covers 17 residues.

The V gene is TRBV9, the J gene TRBJ1-2; D gene ambiguous. Trimming cost V 2 bases and J 3 bases, with 11 bases left between them. Germline loops: CDR1 SGDLS, CDR2 YYNGEE. The CDR3 loop spans 14 amino acids. CDR3 in DNA: TGTGCCAGCAGCGTTACACAAAACGACTATGGCTACACCTTC. Translation: CASSVTQNDYGYTF.

V gene TRBV5-1 combines with J gene TRBJ2-7; D possibly corresponds to TRBD1 (6 bases). This CDR3 comprises 15 residues. Germline V gene data show CDR1 as SGHRS and CDR2 as YFSETQ. Trimming shortened V by 4 bases and J by 2 bases, and 16 bases separated the two germline ends. CDR3 loop: CASSPGTGLPYEQYF. The CDR3 nucleotides read TGCGCCAGCAGCCCCGGAACAGGGCTCCCCTACGAGCAGTACTTC.

The V call is TRBV27, the J call TRBJ2-2; no reliable D call. The germline gives CDR1 MNHEY, CDR2 SMNVEV (reference sequence). The CDR3 has 17 amino acids. Trimming stripped 3 bases from V and 1 base from J, with 15 bases between. The CDR3 coding sequence is TGTGCCAGCAGTTTCTCAGCCCGAGCCTGGAACACCGGGGAGCTGTTTTTT. It encodes CASSFSARAWNTGELFF.

Only a few counts were recorded for this clone. The gene calls are TRBV11-2 and TRBJ2-5; TRBD1 matches 10 bases. The J segment lost 5 bases and the V segment lost 5 bases, leaving 5 bases of the junction unmatched. Germline-derived CDR1 and CDR2 are SGHAT and FQNNGV. The CDR3 is 14 residues long. CDR3 loop: CASSRDRGYETQYF. In DNA, the CDR3 is TGTGCCAGCAGCAGGGACAGGGGTTATGAGACCCAGTACTTC.

The chain has TRBV29-1 and TRBJ2-2; 15 bases align to TRBD2. Trimming cost V 6 bases and J 8 bases; bases outside gene matches: 7. Looked up from germline, CDR1 is SQVTM and CDR2 is ANQGSEA. This CDR3 spans 15 amino acids. The CDR3 protein is CSVRTGTSGRGELFF. DNA for the CDR3: TGCAGCGTCCGGACCGGGACTAGCGGGAGGGGGGAGCTGTTTTTT.

This clone was counted a few times. CDR3 loop: CASSQGRIAPTRRGGANVLTF. CDR3 DNA: TGCGCCAGCAGCCAAGGGAGGATAGCCCCCACGAGGCGTGGAGGGGCCAACGTCCTGACTTTC. This chain joins TRBV4-1 and TRBJ2-6, with D tentatively TRBD2 (5 bases). V was cut by 1 base and J by 4 bases, with 26 bases left in between. CDR3 size: 21 residues. CDR1 and CDR2 from the germline V gene are MGHRA and YSYEKL.

This clone has more than one count but fewer than ten. The rearrangement links TRBV28 to TRBJ2-7; D unclear. V lost 2 bases and J 1 base, leaving 15 bases between the germline ends. In germline, CDR1 is MDHEN, CDR2 SYDVKM. The CDR3 has 16 amino acids. DNA of the CDR3: TGTGCCAGCAGTTTACTGTCGTCACGCTTTTCCTACGAGCAGTACTTC. This encodes CASSLLSSRFSYEQYF.

The chain uses TRBV27 and TRBJ1-1; D gene unclear. There are 14 residues in the CDR3. Between the trimmed V and J ends, which lost 2 bases and 3 bases, there was a span of 10 bases. Germline-derived CDR1 and CDR2 are MNHEY and SMNVEV (reference sequence). The CDR3 protein is CASSLEHSDTEAFF. CDR3 bases: TGTGCCAGCAGTTTAGAACATAGCGACACTGAAGCTTTCTTT.

In this sample, this clone turned up once. The chain uses TRBV6-5 and TRBJ2-7; weak D call: TRBD2 (5 bases). Germline V gene sequence: CDR1 MNHEY, CDR2 SVGAGI. The V gene lost 6 bases and the J gene lost 2 bases, with 11 bases spanning the gap. CDR3 length: 13 amino acids. The CDR3 region is CASSFGITYEQYF. In DNA form, the CDR3 reads TGTGCCAGCAGCTTCGGGATTACCTACGAGCAGTACTTC.

The chain combines TRBV7-2 with TRBJ2-3, with TRBD2 matching over 8 bases. CDR1 is SGHTA, CDR2 FQGNSA, per germline. The CDR3 has 16 residues. V lost 4 bases and J lost 0; bases outside the gene matches: 6. The CDR3 region has the DNA TGTGCCAGCAGCTGGATAGCGGGGTCTAGCACAGATACGCAGTATTTT. It yields the protein CASSWIAGSSTDTQYF.

A word on this clone: The junction departs from the called germline gene at one end, perhaps through a read error. This sequence joins TRBV6-5 and TRBJ2-5, with D maybe TRBD1 (5 bases). The CDR3 length is 14 residues. From germline, CDR1 is MNHEY and CDR2 SVGAGI. CDR3 DNA: TGTGCCAGCAGAACTGACAGCGACCAAGAGTCCCAGTACTTC. Protein sequence: CASRTDSDQESQYF.

The chain joins TRBV19 to TRBJ2-3, with D possibly being TRBD1 (5 bases). This CDR3 is built from 16 residues. With 5 bases removed from V and 4 bases from J, the gap between germline ends came to 19 bases. Per germline, CDR1 LNHDA and CDR2 SQIVND (reference sequence). The CDR3 DNA follows: TGTGCCAGTAGTCCTCAGGGTAATAATAGGGCAGATACGCAGTATTTT. Protein sequence: CASSPQGNNRADTQYF.

The rearrangement links TRBV10-3 to TRBJ2-5; D may correspond to TRBD1 or TRBD2 (5 bases each). V shed 3 bases and J shed 3 bases, with 14 bases lying between them. CDR3 size: 15 residues. The germline V gene has CDR1 ENHRY and CDR2 SYGVKD. The chain's CDR3 is CAISDLARGEETQYF. CDR3 DNA sequence: TGTGCCATCAGTGACCTAGCCCGAGGGGAAGAGACCCAGTACTTC.

The rearrangement uses TRBV4-3 and TRBJ2-3; D perhaps matches TRBD1 (5 bases). CDR1 LGHNA and CDR2 YSLEER come from the germline V gene. This CDR3 contains 17 residues. Trimming removed 4 bases from V and 0 bases from J, with 17 bases in between. This chain's CDR3 is CASSLDVPGSSTDTQYF. Here the CDR3 DNA reads TGCGCCAGCAGCCTCGACGTACCAGGGTCCAGCACAGATACGCAGTATTTT.

This chain uses TRBV10-2 with TRBJ1-1; D is unclear. This CDR3 comprises 15 residues. V lost 8 bases to trimming and J lost 1 base, with 17 bases between them. Germline CDR1 WSHSY, CDR2 SAAADI. In DNA, the CDR3 is TGCGCCAGCGAGGCGGAGGAAGATGAGAACACTGAAGCTTTCTTT. Translating gives CASEAEEDENTEAFF.